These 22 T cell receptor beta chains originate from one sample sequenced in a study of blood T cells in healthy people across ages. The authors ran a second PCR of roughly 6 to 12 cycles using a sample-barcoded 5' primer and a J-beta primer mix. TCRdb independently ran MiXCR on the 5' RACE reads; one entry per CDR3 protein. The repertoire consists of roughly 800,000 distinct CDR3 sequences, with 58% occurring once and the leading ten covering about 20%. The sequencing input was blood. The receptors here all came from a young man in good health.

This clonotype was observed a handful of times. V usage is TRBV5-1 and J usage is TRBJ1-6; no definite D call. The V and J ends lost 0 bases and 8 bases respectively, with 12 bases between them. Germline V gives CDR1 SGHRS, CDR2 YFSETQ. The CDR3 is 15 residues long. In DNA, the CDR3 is TGCGCCAGCAGCTTGGAGGTAACAGCGGATTCACCCCTCCACTTT. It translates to CASSLEVTADSPLHF.

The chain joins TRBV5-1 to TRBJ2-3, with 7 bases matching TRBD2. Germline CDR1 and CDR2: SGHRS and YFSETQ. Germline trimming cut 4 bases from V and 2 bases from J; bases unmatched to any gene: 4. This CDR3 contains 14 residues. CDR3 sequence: CASSELANTDTQYF. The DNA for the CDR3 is TGCGCCAGCAGCGAACTAGCGAACACAGATACGCAGTATTTT.

In DNA form, the CDR3 reads TGTGCCAGCGGAGCCCCCACCCCGGTCGGGGACAATGAGCAGTTCTTC. The encoded protein is CASGAPTPVGDNEQFF. The chain couples TRBV6-2 or TRBV6-3 to TRBJ2-1; perhaps TRBD2 as D (5 bases). CDR3 length: 16 amino acids. The ends were cut back, 8 bases at V and 5 bases at J, with 22 bases in the middle. Germline CDR1 reads MNHEY; CDR2 reads SVGEGT.

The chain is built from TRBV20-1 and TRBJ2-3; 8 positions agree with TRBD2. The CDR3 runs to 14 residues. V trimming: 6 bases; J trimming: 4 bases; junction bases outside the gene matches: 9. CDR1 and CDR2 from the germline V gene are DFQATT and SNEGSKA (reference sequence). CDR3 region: CSAARAGGADTQYF. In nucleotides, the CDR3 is TGCAGTGCGGCTCGGGCGGGGGGCGCAGATACGCAGTATTTT.

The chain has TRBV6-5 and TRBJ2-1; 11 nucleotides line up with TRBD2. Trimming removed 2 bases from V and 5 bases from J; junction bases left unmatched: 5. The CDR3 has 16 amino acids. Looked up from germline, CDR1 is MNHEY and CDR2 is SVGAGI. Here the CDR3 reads CASSYNSGRANNEQFF. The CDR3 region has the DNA TGTGCCAGCAGTTACAATAGCGGGAGGGCCAACAATGAGCAGTTCTTC.

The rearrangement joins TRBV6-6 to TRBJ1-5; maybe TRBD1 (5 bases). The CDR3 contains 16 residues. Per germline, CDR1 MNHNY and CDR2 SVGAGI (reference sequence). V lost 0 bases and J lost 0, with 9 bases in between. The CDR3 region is CASSYSGANSNQPQHF. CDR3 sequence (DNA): TGTGCCAGCAGTTACTCTGGGGCTAATAGCAATCAGCCCCAGCATTTT.

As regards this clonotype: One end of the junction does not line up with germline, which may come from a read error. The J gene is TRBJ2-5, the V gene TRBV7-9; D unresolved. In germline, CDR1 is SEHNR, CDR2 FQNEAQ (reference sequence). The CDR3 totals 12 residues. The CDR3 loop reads CACSGVEETQYF. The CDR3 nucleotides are TGTGCCTGCAGTGGGGTGGAAGAGACCCAGTACTTC.

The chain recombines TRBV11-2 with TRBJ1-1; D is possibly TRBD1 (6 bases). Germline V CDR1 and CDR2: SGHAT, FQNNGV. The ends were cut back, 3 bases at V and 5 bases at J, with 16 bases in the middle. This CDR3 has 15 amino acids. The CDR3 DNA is TGTGCCAGCAGCTTCGCTAAGGGGGGTACTACTGAAGCTTTCTTT. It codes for CASSFAKGGTTEAFF.

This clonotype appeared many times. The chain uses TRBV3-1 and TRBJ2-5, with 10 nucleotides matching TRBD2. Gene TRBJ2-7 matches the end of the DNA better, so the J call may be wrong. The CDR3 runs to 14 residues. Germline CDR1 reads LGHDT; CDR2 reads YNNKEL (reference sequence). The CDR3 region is CASTQDLAGVEQYF. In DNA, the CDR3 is TGTGCCAGCACCCAGGACCTAGCGGGAGTCGAGCAGTACTTC.

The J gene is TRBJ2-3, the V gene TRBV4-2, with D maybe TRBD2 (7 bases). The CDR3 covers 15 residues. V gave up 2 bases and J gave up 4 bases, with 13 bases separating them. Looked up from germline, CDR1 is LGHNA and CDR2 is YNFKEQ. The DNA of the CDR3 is TGTGCCAGCAGCCAAAGAGGGGGGGTGTCAGATACGCAGTATTTT. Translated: CASSQRGGVSDTQYF.

The CDR3 is CASSLSRVRTPDIEQYF. The DNA of the CDR3 is TGTGCCAGCAGTTTATCGAGGGTTAGGACTCCGGATATCGAGCAGTACTTC. V and J are TRBV27 and TRBJ2-7; the D gene is possibly TRBD2 (5 bases). Trimming cost V 0 bases and J 6 bases, with 21 bases left between them. The CDR3 contains 17 residues. From germline, CDR1 is MNHEY and CDR2 SMNVEV (reference sequence).

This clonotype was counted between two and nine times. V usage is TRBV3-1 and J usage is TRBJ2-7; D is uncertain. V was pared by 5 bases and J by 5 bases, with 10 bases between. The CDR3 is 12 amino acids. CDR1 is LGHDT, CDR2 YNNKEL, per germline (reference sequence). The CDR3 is CASSSRPDEQYF. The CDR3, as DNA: TGTGCCAGCAGCTCGCGCCCGGACGAGCAGTACTTC.

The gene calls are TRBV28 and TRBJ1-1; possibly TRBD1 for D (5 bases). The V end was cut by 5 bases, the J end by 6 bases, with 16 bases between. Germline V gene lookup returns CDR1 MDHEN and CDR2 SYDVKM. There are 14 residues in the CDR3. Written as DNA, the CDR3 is TGTGCCAGCAGTCCTACACCGGGACTAGCTGAAGCTTTCTTT. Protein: CASSPTPGLAEAFF.

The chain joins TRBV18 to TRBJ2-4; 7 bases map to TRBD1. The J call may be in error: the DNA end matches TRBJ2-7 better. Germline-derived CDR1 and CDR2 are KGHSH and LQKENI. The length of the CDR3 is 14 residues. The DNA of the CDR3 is TGTGCCAGCTCACCCCGGGACAGCTGGGGCGAGCAGTACTTC. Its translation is CASSPRDSWGEQYF.

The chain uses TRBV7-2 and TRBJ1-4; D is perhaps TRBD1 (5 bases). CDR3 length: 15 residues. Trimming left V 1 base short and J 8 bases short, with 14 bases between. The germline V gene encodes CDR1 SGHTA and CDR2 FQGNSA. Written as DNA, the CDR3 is TGTGCCAGCAGCTTAGATTGGCAGGGCCCCGAAAAACTGTTTTTT. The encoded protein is CASSLDWQGPEKLFF.

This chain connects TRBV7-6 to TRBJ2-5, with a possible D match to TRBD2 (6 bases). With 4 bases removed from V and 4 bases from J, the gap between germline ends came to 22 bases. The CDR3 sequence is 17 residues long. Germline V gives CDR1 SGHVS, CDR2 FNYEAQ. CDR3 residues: CASSYDPTPGVGETQYF. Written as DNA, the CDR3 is TGTGCCAGCAGCTATGACCCGACACCGGGGGTGGGAGAGACCCAGTACTTC.

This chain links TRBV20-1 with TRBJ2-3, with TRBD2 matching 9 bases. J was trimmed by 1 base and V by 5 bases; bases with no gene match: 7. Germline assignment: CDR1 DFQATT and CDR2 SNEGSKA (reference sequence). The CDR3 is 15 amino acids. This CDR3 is CSAGQREAGTDTQYF. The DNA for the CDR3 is TGCAGTGCTGGCCAGCGGGAGGCGGGCACAGATACGCAGTATTTT.

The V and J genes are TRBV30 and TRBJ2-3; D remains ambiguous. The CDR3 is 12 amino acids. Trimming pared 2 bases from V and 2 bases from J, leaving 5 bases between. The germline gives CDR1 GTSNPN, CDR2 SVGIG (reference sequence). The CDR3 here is CAWSIDTDTQYF. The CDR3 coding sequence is TGTGCCTGGAGTATAGACACAGATACGCAGTATTTT.

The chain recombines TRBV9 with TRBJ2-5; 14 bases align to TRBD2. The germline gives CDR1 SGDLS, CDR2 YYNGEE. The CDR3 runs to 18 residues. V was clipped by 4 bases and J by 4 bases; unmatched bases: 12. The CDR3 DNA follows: TGTGCCAGCAGCCACCCGCAGACTAGCGGGAGGGCCGGAGAGACCCAGTACTTC. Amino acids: CASSHPQTSGRAGETQYF.

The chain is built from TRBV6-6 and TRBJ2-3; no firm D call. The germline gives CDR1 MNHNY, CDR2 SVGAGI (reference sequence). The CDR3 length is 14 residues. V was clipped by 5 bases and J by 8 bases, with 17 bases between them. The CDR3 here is CASSNTLNTGTQYF. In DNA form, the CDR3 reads TGTGCCAGCAGTAACACGCTAAACACGGGTACGCAGTATTTT.

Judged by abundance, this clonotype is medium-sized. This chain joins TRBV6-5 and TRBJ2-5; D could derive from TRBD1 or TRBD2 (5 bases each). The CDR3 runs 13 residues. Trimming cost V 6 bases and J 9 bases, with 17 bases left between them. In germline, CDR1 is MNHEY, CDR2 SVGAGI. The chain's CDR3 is CASRLGELGAQYF. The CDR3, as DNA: TGTGCCAGCAGGCTAGGCGAGTTGGGGGCCCAGTACTTC.

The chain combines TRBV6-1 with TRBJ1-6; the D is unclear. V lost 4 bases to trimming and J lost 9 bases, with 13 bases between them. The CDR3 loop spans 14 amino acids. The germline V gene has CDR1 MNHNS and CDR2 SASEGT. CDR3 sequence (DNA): TGTGCCAGCAGTGCGAGTGACGGTACTTCACCCCTCCACTTT. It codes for CASSASDGTSPLHF.